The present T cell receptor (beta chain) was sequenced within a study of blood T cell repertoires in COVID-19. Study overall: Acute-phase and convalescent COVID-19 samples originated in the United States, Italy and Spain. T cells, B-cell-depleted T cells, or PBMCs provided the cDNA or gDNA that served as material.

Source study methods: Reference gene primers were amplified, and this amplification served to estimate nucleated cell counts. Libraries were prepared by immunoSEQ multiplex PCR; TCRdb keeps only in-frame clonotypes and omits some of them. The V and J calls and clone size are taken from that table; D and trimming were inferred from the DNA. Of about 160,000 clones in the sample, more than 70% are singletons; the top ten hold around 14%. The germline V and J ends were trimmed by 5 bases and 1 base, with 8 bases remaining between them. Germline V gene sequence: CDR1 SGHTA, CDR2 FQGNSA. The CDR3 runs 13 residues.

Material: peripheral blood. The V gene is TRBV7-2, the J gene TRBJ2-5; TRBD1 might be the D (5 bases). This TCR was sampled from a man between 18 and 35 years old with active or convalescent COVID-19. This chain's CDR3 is CASSPTAQETQYF. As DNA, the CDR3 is TGTGCCAGCAGCCCGACAGCCCAAGAGACCCAGTACTTC.